The clone carrying this T cell receptor beta chain came up a few times. As yet, its antigen is unknown. Germline V gene sequence: CDR1 SNHLY, CDR2 FYNNEI. V dropped 9 bases and J dropped 9 bases, with 15 bases sitting between them. The CDR3 extends over 12 amino acids. A single record per CDR3 protein comes from TCRdb applying MiXCR to the reads. The repertoire holds 46,000 or so distinct CDR3 sequences, with 20% to 25% as singletons. The data were taken from a study of T cell repertoires in cytomegalovirus infection. Study-wide results and limits: Dominant in the ex vivo response were TCR beta clonotypes restricted by HLA-C and specific for CMV.

The sequence derives from a human donor in good health (CMV status not recorded). Some clones in this sample may be carry-over from other donors' samples. The sample comprised PBMCs, sequenced either directly or after in vitro stimulation (not recorded which). The chain is built from TRBV2 and TRBJ1-5; D possibly corresponds to TRBD1 (5 bases). The CDR3 sequence is CARGGAKGPQHF. Written as DNA, the CDR3 is TGTGCCAGGGGTGGGGCCAAAGGGCCCCAGCATTTT.